This TCR beta chain derives from a study of PD-1 blockade in classical Hodgkin lymphoma. Points from the study as a whole: Newly diagnosed patients reportedly had lower baseline TCR diversity than healthy donors. Although disease activity or prior therapy may be involved, causes of the repertoire differences remain undefined.

The time point: newly diagnosed, previously untreated cHL patient sample. CDR3 length: 13 amino acids. V was pared by 5 bases and J by 6 bases, with 14 bases between. With respect to this clone: The antigen remains undetermined.

Clones were read by immunoSEQ multiplex PCR, and TCRdb kept only the in-frame ones, dropping some. The sample has under 20,000 clones, about 85% seen once. The sequencing sample was made of peripheral blood mononuclear cells (PBMCs). The chain links TRBV23-1 to TRBJ2-7; D is possibly TRBD1 (6 bases). TRBV23-1 qualifies as an ORF whose function is uncertain. The TCR sequence derives from a human donor with classical Hodgkin lymphoma. CDR3 nucleotides: TGCGCCAGCAGTTTGGGGGCGATGGTCGAGCAGTACTTC. Encoded protein: CASSLGAMVEQYF.